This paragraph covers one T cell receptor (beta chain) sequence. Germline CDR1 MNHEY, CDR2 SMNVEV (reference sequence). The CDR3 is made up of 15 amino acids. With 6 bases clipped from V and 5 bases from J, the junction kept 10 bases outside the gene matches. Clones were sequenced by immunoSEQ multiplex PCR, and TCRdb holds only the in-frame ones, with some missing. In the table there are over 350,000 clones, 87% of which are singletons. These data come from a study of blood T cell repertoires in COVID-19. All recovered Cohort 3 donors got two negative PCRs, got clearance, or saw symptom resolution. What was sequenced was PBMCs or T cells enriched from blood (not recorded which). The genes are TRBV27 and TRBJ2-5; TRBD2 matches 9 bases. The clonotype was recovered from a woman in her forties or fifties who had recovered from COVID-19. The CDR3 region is CASSLSGGSQETQYF. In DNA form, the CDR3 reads TGTGCCAGCAGCCTTAGCGGGGGCTCCCAGGAGACCCAGTACTTC.